The TCR beta chain described here comes from a study of cytomegalovirus exposure and HLA in healthy donors. Whole-study results and caveats: TRBV6-2, TRBV6-3 and some other V segments were unresolvable in 87-base-pair reads.

A word on this clone: No antigen is known for it.

PCR was performed using 60 Vbeta and 13 Jbeta primers. TCRdb keeps only in-frame clones here, not all; method: immunoSEQ multiplex PCR. The table shows around 86,000 clones, with 70% to 85% occurring only once. The V gene's germline CDR1 is SNHLY and CDR2 FYNNEI. The junction had 2 bases not matched to a gene; V was cut back by 6 bases and J by 0 bases. This CDR3 is built from 14 residues. This clonotype originated in a man aged 45 to 65 in good health and CMV-seropositive. The genes are TRBV2 and TRBJ1-1, with TRBD1 identical over 9 bases. The sequenced sample was PBMCs. The CDR3 here is CASSRQGVNTEAFF. Written as DNA, the CDR3 is TGTGCCAGCAGCAGACAGGGGGTGAACACTGAAGCTTTCTTT. Drawing the rest from reference TRBV2 and TRBJ1-1, the complete variable domain is EPEVTQTPSHQVTQMGQEVILRCVPISNHLYFYWYRQILGQKVEFLVSFYNNEISEKSEIFDDQFSVERPDGSNFTLKIRSTKLEDSAMYFCASSRQGVNTEAFFGQGTRLTVV.